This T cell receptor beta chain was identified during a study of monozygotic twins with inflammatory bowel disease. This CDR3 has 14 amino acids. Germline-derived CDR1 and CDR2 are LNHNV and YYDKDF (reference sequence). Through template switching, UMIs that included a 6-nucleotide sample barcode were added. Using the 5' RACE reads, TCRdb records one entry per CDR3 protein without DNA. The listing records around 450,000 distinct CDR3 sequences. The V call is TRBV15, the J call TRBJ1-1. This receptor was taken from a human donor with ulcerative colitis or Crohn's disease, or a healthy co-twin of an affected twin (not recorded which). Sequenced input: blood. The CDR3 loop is CATSTKGGRTEAFF.